This entry concerns a single T cell receptor (beta chain). Its antigen is not known. TCR beta VDJ and CDR3 profiles were obtained from a genomic DNA template. TCRdb used MiXCR to reprocess the reads, holding one entry per CDR3 protein. The sample lists roughly 300,000 distinct CDR3 sequences; 50% to 70% were seen once. This sample stems from a study of CD8+CD57+ T cells in acquired aplastic anemia. Background on the study: Quantities of DNA derived from sorted CD4+ and CD8+ cells averaged approximately 3 ug.

The length of the CDR3 is 15 residues. Trimming removed 4 bases at V and 7 bases at J, with 17 bases between. The germline gives CDR1 SNHLY, CDR2 FYNNEI. Study-wide findings and caveats: Any difference that existed in CD8+ Simpson's diversity between patients and controls was not significant.

This clonotype originated in a human donor with severe aplastic anemia or a healthy control (not recorded which). What was sequenced was sorted CD4+, CD8+, or CD8+CD57+ T cells (not recorded which) from PBMCs. The chain combines TRBV2 with TRBJ1-5; weak D call: TRBD1 (6 bases). CDR3 in amino acids: CASSAQTGFGQPQHF. The CDR3 DNA follows: TGTGCCAGCAGTGCTCAAACAGGGTTCGGACAGCCCCAGCATTTT.